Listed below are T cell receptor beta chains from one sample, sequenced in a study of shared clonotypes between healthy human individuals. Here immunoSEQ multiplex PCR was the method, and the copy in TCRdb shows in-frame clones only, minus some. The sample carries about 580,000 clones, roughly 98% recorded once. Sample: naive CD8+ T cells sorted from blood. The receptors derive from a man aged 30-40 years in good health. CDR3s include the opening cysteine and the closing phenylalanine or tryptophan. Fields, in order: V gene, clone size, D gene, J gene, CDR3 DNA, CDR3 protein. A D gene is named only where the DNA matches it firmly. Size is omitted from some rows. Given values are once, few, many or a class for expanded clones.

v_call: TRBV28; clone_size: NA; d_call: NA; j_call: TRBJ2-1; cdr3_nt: TGTGCCAGCACCGAACTACGAACAGGGTCCCTTAGGAATGAGCAGTTCTTC; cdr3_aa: CASTELRTGSLRNEQFF
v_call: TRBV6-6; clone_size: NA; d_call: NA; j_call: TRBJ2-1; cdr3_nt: TGTGCCAGCAGTTACTCAGTGATAGCGGAAGACAATGAGCAGTTCTTC; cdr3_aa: CASSYSVIAEDNEQFF
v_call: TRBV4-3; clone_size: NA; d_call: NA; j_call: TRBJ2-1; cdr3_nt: TGCGCCAGCAGCCCCAACCTCGGGAGCGGCTCCTACAATGAGCAGTTCTTC; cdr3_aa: CASSPNLGSGSYNEQFF
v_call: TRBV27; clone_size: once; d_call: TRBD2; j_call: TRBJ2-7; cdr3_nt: TGTGCCAGCAGTAGTGCTGAGGAGCGGGAGGTTCCTACGTCGCAGTACTTC; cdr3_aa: CASSSAEEREVPTSQYF
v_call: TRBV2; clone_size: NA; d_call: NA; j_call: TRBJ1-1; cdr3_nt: TGTGCCAGCCGTGGGAATGAAGCTTTCTTT; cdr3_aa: CASRGNEAFF
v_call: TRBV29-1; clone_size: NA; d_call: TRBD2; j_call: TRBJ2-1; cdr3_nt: TGCAGCGTGGAATGGGCGGGAGCTATCTCCTACAATGAGCAGTTCTTC; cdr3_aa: CSVEWAGAISYNEQFF
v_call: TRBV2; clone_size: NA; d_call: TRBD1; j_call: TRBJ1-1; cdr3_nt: TGTGCCAGCGGGTGGACAGGGACTGAAGCTTTCTTT; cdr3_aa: CASGWTGTEAFF
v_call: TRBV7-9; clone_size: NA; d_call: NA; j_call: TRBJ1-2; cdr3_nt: TGTGCCAGCAGCTTAGGGACAGAGTCCGGCTACACCTTC; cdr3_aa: CASSLGTESGYTF
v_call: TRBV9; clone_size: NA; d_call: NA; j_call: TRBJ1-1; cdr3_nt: TGTGCCAGCAGCGAGGGACCCTCAGATAAAGCTTTCTTT; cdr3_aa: CASSEGPSDKAFF
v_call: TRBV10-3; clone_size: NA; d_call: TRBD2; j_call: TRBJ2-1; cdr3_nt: TGTGCCATCAGCCCGGGACTAGATGCGAATGAGCAGTTCTTC; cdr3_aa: CAISPGLDANEQFF
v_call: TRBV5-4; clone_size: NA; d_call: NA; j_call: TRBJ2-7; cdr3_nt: TGTGCCAGCAGCTCGGACAGCTACGAGCAGTACTTC; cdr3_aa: CASSSDSYEQYF
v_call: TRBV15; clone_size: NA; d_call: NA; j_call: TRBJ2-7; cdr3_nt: TGTGCCACCAGCAGGAGCCGCGCCATAACCTACGAGCAGTACTTC; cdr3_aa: CATSRSRAITYEQYF
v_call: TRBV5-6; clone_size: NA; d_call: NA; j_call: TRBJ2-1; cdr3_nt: TGTGCCAGCAGCTTGGGTGACGGGAGTTGGTACAATGAGCAGTTCTTC; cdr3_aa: CASSLGDGSWYNEQFF
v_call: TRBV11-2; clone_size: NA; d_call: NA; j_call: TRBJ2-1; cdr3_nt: TGTGCCAGCAGCTTAAACACAGCTTCCTACAATGAGCAGTTCTTC; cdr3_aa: CASSLNTASYNEQFF
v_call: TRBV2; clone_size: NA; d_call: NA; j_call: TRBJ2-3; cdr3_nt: TGTGCCAGAAGCACAGATACGCAGTATTTT; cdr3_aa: CARSTDTQYF
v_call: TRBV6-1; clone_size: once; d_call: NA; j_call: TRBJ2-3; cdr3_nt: TGTGCCAGCAGTGAAGGTTTCTCTAGCACAGATACGCAGTATTTT; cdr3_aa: CASSEGFSSTDTQYF
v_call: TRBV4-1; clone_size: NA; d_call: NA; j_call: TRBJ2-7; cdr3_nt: TGCGCCAGCAGCCCCGAGAGCGGCTTCTACGAGCAGTACTTC; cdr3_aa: CASSPESGFYEQYF
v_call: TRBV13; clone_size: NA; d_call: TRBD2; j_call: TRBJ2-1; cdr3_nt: TGTGCCAGCAGCTCGACTAGCGGGAGGGCCAAGTTCTTC; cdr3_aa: CASSSTSGRAKFF
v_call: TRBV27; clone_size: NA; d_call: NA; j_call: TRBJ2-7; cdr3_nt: TGTGCCAGCAGTCGGGACACGGCCTACGAGCAGTACTTC; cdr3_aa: CASSRDTAYEQYF
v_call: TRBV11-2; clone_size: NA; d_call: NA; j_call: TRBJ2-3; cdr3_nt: TGTGCCAGCACTCAAAGGGGATGGAGCACAGATACGCAGTATTTT; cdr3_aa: CASTQRGWSTDTQYF
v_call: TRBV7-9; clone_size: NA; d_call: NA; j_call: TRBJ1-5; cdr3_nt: TGTGCCAGCAGGTCGAGTGGGAGCAATCAGCCCCAGCATTTT; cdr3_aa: CASRSSGSNQPQHF
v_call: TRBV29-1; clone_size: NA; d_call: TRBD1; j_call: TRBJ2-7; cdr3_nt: TGCAGCGTTGTAAGGGGCGACAGGGAGTCCTACGAGCAGTACTTC; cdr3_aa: CSVVRGDRESYEQYF
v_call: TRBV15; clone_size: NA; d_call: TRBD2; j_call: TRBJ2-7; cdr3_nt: TGTGCCACCAGCAGACCCGGGAGGGCCTACGAGCAGTACTTC; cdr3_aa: CATSRPGRAYEQYF
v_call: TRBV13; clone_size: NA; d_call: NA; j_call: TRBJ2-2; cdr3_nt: TGTGCCAGCAGCTTAGGCCTACACACCGGGGAGCTGTTTTTT; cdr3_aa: CASSLGLHTGELFF
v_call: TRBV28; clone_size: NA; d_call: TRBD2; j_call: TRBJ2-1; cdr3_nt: TGTGCCAGCAGTTTCGAGGATCCGGGACTAGCATCCTTCTTC; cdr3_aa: CASSFEDPGLASFF
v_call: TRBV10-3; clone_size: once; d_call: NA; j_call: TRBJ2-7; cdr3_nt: TGTGCCATCAGTGAGTCGCGTGAGGGCGAGCAGTACTTC; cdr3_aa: CAISESREGEQYF
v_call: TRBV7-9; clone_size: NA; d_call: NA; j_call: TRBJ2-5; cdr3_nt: TGTGCCAGCAGCCCTAACCGGGACGGGGAGACCCAGTACTTC; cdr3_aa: CASSPNRDGETQYF
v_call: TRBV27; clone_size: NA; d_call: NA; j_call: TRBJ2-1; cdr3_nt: TGTGCCAGCAGCGACCTGGGGTACAATGAGCAGTTCTTC; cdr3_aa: CASSDLGYNEQFF
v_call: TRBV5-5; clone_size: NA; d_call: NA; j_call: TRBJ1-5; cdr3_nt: TGTGCCAGCAGCCCCGACCTGGATCAGCCCCAGCATTTT; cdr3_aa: CASSPDLDQPQHF
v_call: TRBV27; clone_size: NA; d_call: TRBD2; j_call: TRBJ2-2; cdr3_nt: TGTGCCAGCAACCTTTTGGGGGGGGTAACGAACACCGGGGAGCTGTTTTTT; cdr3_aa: CASNLLGGVTNTGELFF
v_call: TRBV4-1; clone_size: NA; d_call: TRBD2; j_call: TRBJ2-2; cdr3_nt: TGCGCCAGCAGCCCCCCCCCTGGTAGCGGGAGGACCACCGGGGAGCTGTTTTTT; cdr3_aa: CASSPPPGSGRTTGELFF
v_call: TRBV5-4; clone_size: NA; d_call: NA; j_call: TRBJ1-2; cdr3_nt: TGTGCCAGCAGCGGGGGGACGGACTTCTATGGCTACACCTTC; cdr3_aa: CASSGGTDFYGYTF
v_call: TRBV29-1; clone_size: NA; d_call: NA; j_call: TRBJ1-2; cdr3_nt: TGCAGCGTTGATTCCGGGTATGGCTACACCTTC; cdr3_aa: CSVDSGYGYTF
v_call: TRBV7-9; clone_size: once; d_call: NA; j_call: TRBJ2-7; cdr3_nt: TGTGCCAGCAGCGCCCAGGGACTTTCCTACGAGCAGTACTTC; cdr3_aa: CASSAQGLSYEQYF
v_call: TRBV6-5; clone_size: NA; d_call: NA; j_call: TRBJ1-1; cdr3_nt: TGTGCCAGCAGTCTCTCGTCGGGGCCGGGCACTGAAGCTTTCTTT; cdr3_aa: CASSLSSGPGTEAFF
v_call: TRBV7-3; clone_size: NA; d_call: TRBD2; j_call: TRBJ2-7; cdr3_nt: TGTGCCAGCAGCTTAAATGGGGGACTAGTGTATGGTTCCTACGAGCAGTACTTC; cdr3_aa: CASSLNGGLVYGSYEQYF
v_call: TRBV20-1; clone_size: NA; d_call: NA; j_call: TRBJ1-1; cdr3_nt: TGCAGTGCTTCCAGGGTTACTGAAGCTTTCTTT; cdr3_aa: CSASRVTEAFF
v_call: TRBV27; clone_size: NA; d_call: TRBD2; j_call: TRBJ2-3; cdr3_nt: TGTGCCAGCAGTCCGAAGACTAGCGGGAATACAGATACGCAGTATTTT; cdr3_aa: CASSPKTSGNTDTQYF
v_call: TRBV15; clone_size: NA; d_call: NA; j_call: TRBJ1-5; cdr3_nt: TGTGCCACCAGCAGCCATAGGGGTCATCAGCCCCAGCATTTT; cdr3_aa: CATSSHRGHQPQHF
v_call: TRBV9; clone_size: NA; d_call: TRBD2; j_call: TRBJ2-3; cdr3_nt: TGTGCCAGCAGCGCTAATGTAGCGGGAGGGCATCATACGCAGTATTTT; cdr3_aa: CASSANVAGGHHTQYF
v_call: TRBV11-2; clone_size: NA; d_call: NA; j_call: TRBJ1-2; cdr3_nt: TGTGCCAGCACCTTAAGGGGTAATGGCTACACCTTC; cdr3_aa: CASTLRGNGYTF
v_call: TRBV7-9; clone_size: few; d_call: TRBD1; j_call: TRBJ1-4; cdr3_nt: TGTGCCAGCAGCTCACCCAGGGGGCAGAATGAAAAACTGTTTTTT; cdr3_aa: CASSSPRGQNEKLFF
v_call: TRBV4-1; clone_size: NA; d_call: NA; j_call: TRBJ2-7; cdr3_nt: TGCGCCAGCAGCCAAGAGCTTCAGGGGGGTAGGTACGAGCAGTACTTC; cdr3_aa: CASSQELQGGRYEQYF
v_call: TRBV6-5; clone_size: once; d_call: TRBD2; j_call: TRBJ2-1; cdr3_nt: TGTGCCCGCGATGGGGAGGGGTCCAGCTTTGAGCAGTTCTTC; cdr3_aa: CARDGEGSSFEQFF
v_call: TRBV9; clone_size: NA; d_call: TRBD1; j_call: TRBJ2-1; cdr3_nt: TGTGCCAGCAGCCCCCGGGACAGGGGATCGAATGAGCAGTTCTTC; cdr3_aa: CASSPRDRGSNEQFF